The TCR beta chain under discussion was sequenced for a study of T cells in Graves' hyperthyroidism and ophthalmopathy. Researchers took RNA transcripts and amplified the TCR beta CDR3 regions from them. The TCR CDR3 first-round RT-PCR relied on the HTBI primer set. In TCRdb, the multiplex PCR reads were re-called with MiXCR into one record per CDR3 protein. Here the sample spans about 360,000 distinct CDR3 sequences, under 15% being singletons. Trimming left V 5 bases short and J 0 bases short, with 11 bases between. CDR3 length: 15 amino acids. Per germline, CDR1 WSHSY and CDR2 SAAADI. In this sample, this clonotype turned up a few times.

This chain uses TRBV10-2 with TRBJ1-3, with TRBD1 as a possible D gene (6 bases). The sequencing sample was made of blood. This clonotype was obtained from a woman younger than 30 with Graves' hyperthyroidism. The CDR3 loop is CASSFRGRSGNTIYF. CDR3 sequence (DNA): TGCGCCAGCAGTTTCCGGGGGCGCTCTGGAAACACCATATATTTT.